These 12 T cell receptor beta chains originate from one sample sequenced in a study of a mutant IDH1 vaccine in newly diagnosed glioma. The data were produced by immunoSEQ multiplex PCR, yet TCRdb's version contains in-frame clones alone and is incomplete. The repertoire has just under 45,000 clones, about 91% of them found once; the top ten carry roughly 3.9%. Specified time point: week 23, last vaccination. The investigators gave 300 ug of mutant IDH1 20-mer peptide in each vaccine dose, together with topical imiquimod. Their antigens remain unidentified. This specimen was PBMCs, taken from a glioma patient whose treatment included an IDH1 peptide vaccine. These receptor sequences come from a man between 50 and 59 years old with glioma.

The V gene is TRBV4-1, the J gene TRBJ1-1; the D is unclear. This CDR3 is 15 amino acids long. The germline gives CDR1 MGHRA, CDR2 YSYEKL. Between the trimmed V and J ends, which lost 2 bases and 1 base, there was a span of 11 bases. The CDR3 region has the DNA TGCGCCAGCAGCCAACGAAGGCAGGAGAACACTGAAGCTTTCTTT. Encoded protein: CASSQRRQENTEAFF.

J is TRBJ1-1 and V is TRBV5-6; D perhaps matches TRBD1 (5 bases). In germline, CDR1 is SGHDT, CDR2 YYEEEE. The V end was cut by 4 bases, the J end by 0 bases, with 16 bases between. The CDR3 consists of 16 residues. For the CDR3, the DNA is TGTGCCAGCAGCCTGAATGGGGGGTTCCTGAACACTGAAGCTTTCTTT. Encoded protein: CASSLNGGFLNTEAFF.

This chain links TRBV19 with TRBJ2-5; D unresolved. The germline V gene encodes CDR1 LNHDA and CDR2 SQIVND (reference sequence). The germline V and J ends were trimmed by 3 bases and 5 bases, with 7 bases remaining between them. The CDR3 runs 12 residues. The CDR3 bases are TGTGCCAGTAGTATTAGAGCCGAGACCCAGTACTTC. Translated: CASSIRAETQYF.

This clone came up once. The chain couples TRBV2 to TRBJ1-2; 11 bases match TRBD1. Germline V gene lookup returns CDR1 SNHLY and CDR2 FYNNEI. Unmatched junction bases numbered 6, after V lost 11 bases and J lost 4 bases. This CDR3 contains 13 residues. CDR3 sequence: CAGSGTGGYGYTF. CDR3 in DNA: TGTGCCGGCTCCGGGACAGGGGGCTATGGCTACACCTTC. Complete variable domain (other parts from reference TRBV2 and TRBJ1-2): EPEVTQTPSHQVTQMGQEVILRCVPISNHLYFYWYRQILGQKVEFLVSFYNNEISEKSEIFDDQFSVERPDGSNFTLKIRSTKLEDSAMYFCAGSGTGGYGYTFGSGTRLTVV.

The CDR3 DNA follows: TGTGCCAGTACCCGGCACAATCAGCCCCAGCATTTT. Residues: CASTRHNQPQHF. The chain is built from TRBV19 and TRBJ1-5, with D uncertain. Trimming cost V 7 bases and J 3 bases, with 7 bases left between them. The CDR3 consists of 12 residues. The germline gives CDR1 LNHDA, CDR2 SQIVND (reference sequence). Filled out from reference TRBV19 and TRBJ1-5, the complete variable domain reads DGGITQSPKYLFRKEGQNVTLSCEQNLNHDAMYWYRQDPGQGLRLIYYSQIVNDFQKGDIAEGYSVSREKKESFPLTVTSAQKNPTAFYLCASTRHNQPQHFGDGTRLSIL.

The CDR3 sequence is CASSYGVRSYEQYF. CDR3 in DNA: TGTGCCAGCAGTTACGGGGTCAGATCCTACGAGCAGTACTTC. The chain combines TRBV6-5 with TRBJ2-7; the D is unclear. Trimming took 2 bases from V and 1 from J, leaving 9 bases between them. The germline V gene encodes CDR1 MNHEY and CDR2 SVGAGI. This CDR3 comprises 14 residues.

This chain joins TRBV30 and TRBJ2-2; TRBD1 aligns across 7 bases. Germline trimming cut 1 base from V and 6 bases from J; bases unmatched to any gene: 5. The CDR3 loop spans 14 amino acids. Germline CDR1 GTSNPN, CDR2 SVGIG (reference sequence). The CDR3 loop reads CAWSGGGAAGELFF. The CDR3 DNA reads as TGTGCCTGGAGTGGAGGGGGCGCAGCCGGGGAGCTGTTTTTT.

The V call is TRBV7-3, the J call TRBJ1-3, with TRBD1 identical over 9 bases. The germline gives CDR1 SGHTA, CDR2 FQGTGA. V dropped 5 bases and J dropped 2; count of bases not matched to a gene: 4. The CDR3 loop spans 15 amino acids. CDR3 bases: TGTGCCAGCAGCCTAGGGACAGGGACTGGAAACACCATATATTTT. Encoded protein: CASSLGTGTGNTIYF.

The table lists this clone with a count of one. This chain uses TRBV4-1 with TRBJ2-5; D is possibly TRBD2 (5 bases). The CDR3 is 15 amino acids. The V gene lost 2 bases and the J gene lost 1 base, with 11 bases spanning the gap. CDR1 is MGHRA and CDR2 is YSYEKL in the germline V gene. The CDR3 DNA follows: TGCGCCAGCAGCCAATGGAGAGGGCCCCAAGAGACCCAGTACTTC. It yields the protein CASSQWRGPQETQYF.

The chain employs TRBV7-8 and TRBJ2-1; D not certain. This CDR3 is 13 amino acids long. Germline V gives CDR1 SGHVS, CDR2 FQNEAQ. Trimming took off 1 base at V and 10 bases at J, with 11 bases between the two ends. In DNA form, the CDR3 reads TGTGCCAGCAGCTTAGAAGCCCCCGGAGAGCAGTTCTTC. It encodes CASSLEAPGEQFF. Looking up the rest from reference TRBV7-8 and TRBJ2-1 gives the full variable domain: GAGVSQSPRYKVAKRGQDVALRCDPISGHVSLFWYQQALGQGPEFLTYFQNEAQLDKSGLPSDRFFAERPEGSVSTLKIQRTQQEDSAVYLCASSLEAPGEQFFGPGTRLTVL.

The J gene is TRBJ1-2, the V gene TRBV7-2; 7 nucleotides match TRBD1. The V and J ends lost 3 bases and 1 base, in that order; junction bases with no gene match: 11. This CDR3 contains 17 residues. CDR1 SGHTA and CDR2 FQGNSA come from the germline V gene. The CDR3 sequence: CASSFSPGGQDNYGYTF. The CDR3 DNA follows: TGTGCCAGCAGCTTCTCACCAGGAGGACAGGATAACTATGGCTACACCTTC.

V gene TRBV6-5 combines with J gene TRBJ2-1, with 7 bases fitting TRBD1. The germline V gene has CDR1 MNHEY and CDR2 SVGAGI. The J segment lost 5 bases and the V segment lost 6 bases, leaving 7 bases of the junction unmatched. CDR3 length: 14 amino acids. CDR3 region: CASRTGTEHNEQFF. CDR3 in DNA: TGTGCCAGCAGAACCGGGACAGAACACAATGAGCAGTTCTTC.